The 2 T cell receptor beta chains given below trace back to one sample, sequenced in a study of blood T cell repertoires in COVID-19. Sequencing used immunoSEQ multiplex PCR; TCRdb keeps in-frame clones, though not all of them. The data show approximately 410,000 clones, 75% to 90% seen once. The sequencing sample was made of peripheral blood. The source is a woman under 40 with active or convalescent COVID-19.

The V call is TRBV5-6, the J call TRBJ2-3, with 14 bases matching TRBD2. CDR1 is SGHDT, CDR2 YYEEEE, per germline. V trimming: 4 bases; J trimming: 2 bases; junction bases outside the gene matches: 6. The CDR3 is 17 residues long. DNA of the CDR3: TGTGCCAGCAGCCTTGGACTAGCGGGAGGATCCACAGATACGCAGTATTTT. As protein: CASSLGLAGGSTDTQYF.

This clone was seen just once. The gene calls are TRBV7-2 and TRBJ1-2; a weak D match, TRBD1 (6 bases). The CDR3 covers 13 residues. V gave up 5 bases and J gave up 8 bases, with 15 bases separating them. Germline CDR1 and CDR2: SGHTA and FQGNSA. This CDR3 reads CASSPGGARGYTF. The DNA of the CDR3 is TGTGCCAGCAGCCCCGGGGGGGCGCGGGGCTACACCTTC.